Presented here are 25 T cell receptor beta chains from one specimen sequenced in a study of identical twins. One entry per CDR3 protein results from TCRdb running MiXCR on the 5' RACE reads. The sample consists of roughly 690,000 distinct CDR3 sequences, around 6% of them appearing once. The sequenced material came from naive T cells sorted from blood. These receptor sequences come from a young man in good health.

The chain couples TRBV7-9 to TRBJ1-1, with D tentatively TRBD1 (5 bases). The length of the CDR3 is 15 residues. V was clipped by 5 bases and J by 0 bases, with 13 bases between them. Germline V lookup: CDR1 SEHNR, CDR2 FQNEAQ (reference sequence). CDR3 in amino acids: CASSAGHLMNTEAFF. The CDR3 DNA sequence: TGTGCCAGCAGCGCAGGACACCTCATGAACACTGAAGCTTTCTTT.

This clonotype was found a few times. The chain joins TRBV7-9 to TRBJ2-2, with D unclear. Per germline, CDR1 SEHNR and CDR2 FQNEAQ (reference sequence). Trimming took 5 bases from V and 2 from J, leaving 15 bases between them. The length of the CDR3 is 16 residues. The CDR3 sequence is CASSPPLKSNTGELFF. The CDR3 region has the DNA TGTGCCAGCAGCCCCCCTCTCAAAAGTAACACCGGGGAGCTGTTTTTT. Drawing the rest from reference TRBV7-9 and TRBJ2-2, the complete variable domain is DTGVSQNPRHKITKRGQNVTFRCDPISEHNRLYWYRQTLGQGPEFLTYFQNEAQLEKSRLLSDRFSAERPKGSFSTLEIQRTEQGDSAMYLCASSPPLKSNTGELFFGEGSRLTVL.

The chain links TRBV11-2 to TRBJ2-4; D possibly corresponds to TRBD1 (5 bases). This CDR3 has 18 residues. Germline CDR1 and CDR2: SGHAT and FQNNGV. V lost 1 base to trimming and J lost 0 bases, with 16 bases between them. The CDR3 DNA reads as TGTGCCAGCAGCTTAGGAAGGGGAAGGGGAATAGCCAAAAACATTCAGTACTTC. Its protein is CASSLGRGRGIAKNIQYF.

The V and J genes are TRBV7-2 and TRBJ2-1, with TRBD2 as a possible D gene (6 bases). CDR3 length equals 15 residues. Germline CDR1 is SGHTA and CDR2 is FQGNSA. Trimming stripped 4 bases from V and 1 base from J, with 11 bases between. This chain's CDR3 is CASSSRGWSYNEQFF. The CDR3 region has the DNA TGTGCCAGCAGCTCCCGGGGGTGGTCCTACAATGAGCAGTTCTTC.

This clonotype was detected ten times or more. V and J are TRBV15 and TRBJ1-4; D perhaps matches TRBD1 (5 bases). In germline, CDR1 is LNHNV, CDR2 YYDKDF (reference sequence). V lost 5 bases, J lost 5 bases, and 12 bases lay in between. This CDR3 is 14 amino acids long. The CDR3 loop reads CATSRGKGNEKLFF. DNA for the CDR3: TGTGCCACCAGCCGAGGGAAGGGGAATGAAAAACTGTTTTTT.

This clonotype was seen more than once but under ten times. The chain has TRBV10-2 and TRBJ2-3; D gene uncertain. CDR3 length: 13 residues. Trimming stripped 7 bases from V and 2 bases from J, with 10 bases between. The germline V gene encodes CDR1 WSHSY and CDR2 SAAADI. CDR3 coding DNA: TGCGCCAGCACGAACTACAACACAGATACGCAGTATTTT. It codes for CASTNYNTDTQYF.

In this sample, this clonotype turned up many times. This chain uses TRBV27 with TRBJ2-3; D tentatively fits TRBD1 or TRBD2 (5 bases each). Trimming pared 3 bases from V and 10 bases from J, leaving 17 bases between. This CDR3 has 14 amino acids. Germline CDR1 and CDR2: MNHEY and SMNVEV (reference sequence). The CDR3, as DNA: TGTGCCAGCAGTTTTGGGACCTCAATGAACGCGCAGTATTTT. Translated: CASSFGTSMNAQYF.

This clonotype was detected a few times. This chain joins TRBV6-2 or TRBV6-3 and TRBJ2-4, with 10 bases fitting TRBD2. The CDR3 has 17 residues. Germline CDR1 and CDR2: MNHEY and SVGEGT. Trimming took 0 bases from V and 8 from J; bases not matched to a gene: 10. Here the CDR3 DNA reads TGTGCCAGCAGTTACTCTCTAGCGGGAGTAATAATGGACATTCAGTACTTC. This gives the protein CASSYSLAGVIMDIQYF.

The sample holds many counts of this clonotype. The chain has TRBV12-3 or TRBV12-4 and TRBJ1-2; D possibly corresponds to TRBD1 (5 bases). CDR3 length: 13 residues. The V end was cut by 1 base, the J end by 4 bases, with 7 bases between. The CDR3 DNA sequence: TGTGCCAGCAGTTTAGGGGGCGGCTATGGCTACACCTTC. This encodes CASSLGGGYGYTF.

This clonotype was observed a handful of times. The chain carries TRBV12-3 or TRBV12-4 and TRBJ2-7; D remains unclear. V lost 4 bases and J lost 9, with 16 bases in between. This CDR3 is 13 amino acids long. As DNA, the CDR3 is TGTGCCAGCAGTTCGGGCCAAGGCGCGCCGCAGTACGTC. Translation gives CASSSGQGAPQYV.

The sample holds many counts of this clonotype. The chain recombines TRBV27 with TRBJ1-1; possible D gene TRBD1, 6 bases. CDR1 MNHEY and CDR2 SMNVEV come from the germline V gene (reference sequence). Trimming left V 8 bases short and J 3 bases short, with 13 bases between. The CDR3 is 13 residues long. CDR3: CASSYGQHTEAFF. CDR3 DNA sequence: TGTGCCAGCTCTTACGGACAGCACACTGAAGCTTTCTTT.

This clonotype was observed a handful of times. This sequence joins TRBV5-1 and TRBJ2-1; 10 nucleotides align to TRBD1. CDR3 length: 13 amino acids. J gave up 10 bases and V 4 bases, and 5 bases lay outside the gene matches. Germline V gives CDR1 SGHRS, CDR2 YFSETQ. Here the CDR3 DNA reads TGCGCCAGCAGCGTGGGACAGGGGTACGAGCAGTTCTTC. Amino acid sequence: CASSVGQGYEQFF.

The genes are TRBV7-6 and TRBJ2-1, with a weak D call TRBD1 (6 bases). Germline loops: CDR1 SGHVS, CDR2 FNYEAQ. The CDR3 is made up of 18 amino acids. V lost 4 bases to trimming and J lost 5 bases, with 24 bases between them. This chain's CDR3 is CASSSFRDRPERDNEQFF. DNA of the CDR3: TGTGCCAGCAGCTCGTTCCGAGACAGGCCCGAACGGGACAATGAGCAGTTCTTC.

The chain uses TRBV7-2 and TRBJ2-1; TRBD2 matches 7 bases. Trimming took 5 bases from V and 4 from J; bases not matched to a gene: 11. The CDR3 is 16 residues long. Germline CDR1 reads SGHTA; CDR2 reads FQGNSA. CDR3 coding DNA: TGTGCCAGCAGCCAACGGGAGGTTGTGCTTTACAATGAGCAGTTCTTC. Its protein product is CASSQREVVLYNEQFF.

This sequence joins TRBV12-3 or TRBV12-4 and TRBJ2-1; 8 positions agree with TRBD2. CDR3 size: 16 residues. The J segment lost 8 bases and the V segment lost 3 bases, leaving 12 bases of the junction unmatched. CDR3 protein: CASSFPSGTSHDEQFF. CDR3 nucleotides: TGTGCCAGCAGTTTTCCATCCGGGACTAGTCACGATGAGCAGTTCTTC.

The J gene is TRBJ2-7, the V gene TRBV7-2; tentatively, D is TRBD2 (7 bases). CDR1 is SGHTA and CDR2 is FQGNSA in the germline V gene. The CDR3 is made up of 16 amino acids. Trimming left V 5 bases short and J 5 bases short, with 22 bases between. CDR3 residues: CASSKVGRGRPHEQYV. CDR3 bases: TGTGCCAGCAGCAAGGTGGGGAGGGGGAGGCCCCACGAGCAGTACGTC.

This clonotype was recorded many times. The gene calls are TRBV20-1 and TRBJ2-2; D gene unclear. CDR3 size: 12 residues. V shed 2 bases and J shed 4 bases, with 5 bases lying between them. Germline values: CDR1 DFQATT, CDR2 SNEGSKA (reference sequence). Written as DNA, the CDR3 is TGCAGTGCTAGAAGTTTCACCGGGGAGCTGTTTTTT. Its translation is CSARSFTGELFF.

This chain uses TRBV30 with TRBJ2-3; 9 bases map to TRBD2. The J segment lost 3 bases and the V segment lost 2 bases, leaving 9 bases of the junction unmatched. The CDR3 loop spans 16 amino acids. The germline CDR1 and CDR2 sequences are GTSNPN and SVGIG (reference sequence). CDR3 DNA: TGTGCCTGGAGTCAGGGCCTAGCGGGACCGACAGATACGCAGTATTTT. Translated: CAWSQGLAGPTDTQYF.

This clonotype was detected ten times or more. The V call is TRBV12-3 or TRBV12-4, the J call TRBJ1-5, with no clear D. With 2 bases removed from V and 1 base from J, the gap between germline ends came to 9 bases. This CDR3 is built from 15 residues. CDR3 coding DNA: TGTGCCAGCAGTTTACTTACAGCCAGCAATCAGCCCCAGCATTTT. This sequence encodes CASSLLTASNQPQHF.

Ten or more counts support this clonotype. CDR3 loop: CASSQVGQGPEAFF. The CDR3 region has the DNA TGCGCCAGCAGCCAAGTGGGACAGGGCCCTGAAGCTTTCTTT. This sequence joins TRBV4-1 and TRBJ1-1; 9 bases are shared with TRBD1. Unmatched junction bases numbered 3, after V lost 1 base and J lost 6 bases. The CDR3 is 14 amino acids. Germline CDR1 and CDR2: MGHRA and YSYEKL.

This clonotype showed up just a few times. The genes are TRBV30 and TRBJ1-4; possibly TRBD1 for D (6 bases). The CDR3 is 14 amino acids. The V gene's germline CDR1 is GTSNPN and CDR2 SVGIG (reference sequence). Trimming removed 8 bases at V and 5 bases at J, with 18 bases between. The CDR3 loop is CALTPGGLNEKLFF. The CDR3 DNA follows: TGTGCCCTAACCCCCGGGGGCCTAAATGAAAAACTGTTTTTT.

This clonotype was seen ten or more times. The chain combines TRBV5-1 with TRBJ1-1; D remains unclear. Deletions cut 4 bases from V and 8 bases from J, with 12 bases between. The CDR3 sequence is 12 residues long. Germline CDR1 reads SGHRS; CDR2 reads YFSETQ. The CDR3 is CASSMDGEEAFF. DNA for the CDR3: TGCGCCAGCAGCATGGACGGCGAGGAAGCTTTCTTT.

Ten or more counts support this clonotype. The chain joins TRBV6-1 to TRBJ2-1, with 10 bases fitting TRBD2. The length of the CDR3 is 16 residues. V shed 5 bases, J shed 6 bases, and the junction held 10 bases outside the gene matches. Per the germline V gene, CDR1 is MNHNS and CDR2 is SASEGT. The CDR3 DNA reads TGTGCCAGCAGTCGCCCCTTAAGCGGGAGGGCCAATGAGCAGTTCTTC. As protein: CASSRPLSGRANEQFF.

This rearrangement joins TRBV20-1 to TRBJ2-7; D might be TRBD2 (5 bases). From germline, CDR1 is DFQATT and CDR2 SNEGSKA (reference sequence). Deletions cut 1 base from V and 3 bases from J, with 19 bases between. The CDR3 is 16 amino acids. The chain's CDR3 is CSARVARVSEGYEQYF. In DNA form, the CDR3 reads TGCAGTGCTAGAGTTGCCCGGGTTTCAGAGGGCTACGAGCAGTACTTC.

The rearrangement joins TRBV5-1 to TRBJ2-1; 10 bases map to TRBD2. Germline assignment: CDR1 SGHRS and CDR2 YFSETQ. CDR3 length: 15 amino acids. Losses at the gene ends were 1 base for V and 9 bases for J; bases not matched to a gene: 7. The CDR3 DNA sequence: TGCGCCAGCAGCTTGTTTGTAGCGGGGGGCGCTGAGCAGTTCTTC. Protein sequence: CASSLFVAGGAEQFF.